Sequencing of this T cell receptor beta chain was carried out in a study of cytomegalovirus exposure and HLA in healthy donors (TCRdb year 2017). Notes on the research overall: In an earlier analysis of some 550 of the donors, roughly 300 Gb of sequence data and approximately 120 million unique TCR beta sequences from approximately 180 million T cells were reported. In addition to the first cohort of several hundred subjects, a separate validation cohort of over 90 different subjects was used. All discovery cohort repertoires had been generated using a single sequencing platform. The number of donors typed differed by locus, with roughly 620-630 for A, B, C, DRB1 and DQB1, 522 for DQA1, 600 to 610 for DPA1, and 472 for DPB1. Among some 410 genotyped donors of the cohort, an average of about 220,000 unique TCR beta nucleotide sequences was sequenced per donor, of which approximately 18% were non-productive. In an earlier analysis of a few hundred of the donors, high-throughput TCR beta sequencing was used to judge whether each TCR beta V gene segment behaved as functional or pseudogenic. Of the approximately 370 genotyped donors, roughly 80% were placed in the genetic ancestry cluster associated with self-reported Caucasian donors. A later genetic analysis used genome-wide SNP genotypes for about 60% of the roughly 700 donors, treating that subset as a discovery cohort. An early release covering 500 to 750 HLA-typed donors comprised 250 to 350 gigabases of sequencing data and around 86 million unique TCR sequences. A handful of DR-DQ haplotypes were handled as single units for association and clustering because linkage in the cohort was strong. The aim of the study was to test whether cataloging public T cell receptors could identify signatures of past pathogen exposure. Alongside the repertoire data, information on donor age, sex, ethnicity and CMV serostatus was compiled. The later analysis used no new phenotypic data to find candidate immune exposures, relying instead on TCR beta sequences and their occurrence across donors. A later analysis re-examined previously published TCR beta repertoires from about 700 donors and added high-resolution HLA genotyping to investigate patterns of TCR occurrence. The study profiled the T cell repertoires of fewer than 850 subjects by immunosequencing and related them to cytomegalovirus serostatus. Class I and class II HLA loci were covered by the typing at four-digit resolution. To predict cytomegalovirus infection status, the study combined high-throughput TCR immunosequencing, statistical association of individual TCRs with disease status, and machine learning.

The cohort comprised some 730 healthy bone marrow donors. At the time of sampling, every cohort member was nominally healthy, though immune exposures that went unrecorded were likely present. The donor was CMV seropositive and belonged to the group of 270 or so seropositive cohort members. Each donor provided a peripheral blood sample, and peripheral blood mononuclear cells were used for TCR beta sequencing. The Qiagen DNeasy Blood Extraction Kit was used to extract genomic DNA from the blood cell samples. This clone has only a few counts. Its antigen remains undetermined. No base-level quality is on record; no much larger clone is a single base apart. Overall results and qualifications from the work: In a later analysis, HLA-associated TCR beta chains showed more clonal expansion and lower generation probabilities than non-associated chains that were equally common. Because counts were too low, more than 15 rarely observed V segments, including chromosome 9 orphons, were left out of the earlier analysis of 500 to 750 of the donors. Sequencing depth was assumed to be roughly uniform across donors in the presence/absence analyses, though that assumption may not hold. An association between a missense DCLRE1C variant and V-gene and J-gene trimming of TCR beta chains was found in a later genetic analysis and replicated in an independent cohort. Across donors, most TCR sequences were observed very rarely, whereas some public TCRs were present in many individuals. The only immune exposure information available for the cohort was CMV serostatus. A total of some 180 TCR beta chains were listed by the study as associated with cytomegalovirus. An earlier analysis of approximately 570 of the donors showed that most TCR beta V segments appeared in productive rearrangements either about 87% or about 30% of the time, which broadly matched IMGT annotations. The classifier was reported to diagnose cytomegalovirus status with high specificity and sensitivity in both the original and validation cohorts. Three of the identified cytomegalovirus-associated TCR beta chains were confirmed in vitro to be specific for cytomegalovirus antigens. In a later analysis, most CMV-associated TCR beta chains were found to appear HLA-restricted, with HLA associations seemingly driven largely by CMV exposure. It was suggested by the authors that the approach could potentially be generalized to other disease states and immunological phenotypes. HLA typing was unavailable for some donors at each locus, so association tests used only the typed subset. Strong co-occurrence of HLA alleles, especially DR and DQ, made assigning TCR associations to individual alleles difficult. In a later genetic analysis, fewer N-insertions in productive TCRs were reported among donors in an Asian-associated ancestry cluster than the roughly 700-donor mean. The sequencing pipeline was judged likely to have produced a cluster of highly shared sequence variants as a technical artifact. A further reported finding was that TCR beta sequences accurately predicted the HLA-A and HLA-B alleles for most subjects in the first cohort. Several of the top co-occurrence clusters appeared to be linked to parvovirus B19, influenza, CMV and Epstein-Barr virus, according to a later analysis. In this cohort, only TCR beta chains were sequenced, and detectable features were limited by the absence of alpha or paired-chain data. According to a later analysis, TCR association rates differed among HLA loci, with DRB1 alleles showing the most associated TCRs and HLA-C alleles showing the fewest. At a false discovery rate of 0.05, a later analysis linked roughly 17,000 TCR beta sequences to specific HLA alleles. Correlated functional status among segregating V segments might be attributable to linkage disequilibrium, but an unknown experimental factor could not be ruled out.

Receptor libraries were prepared by the immunoSEQ multiplex PCR assay. For the multiplex PCR, a mixture combining 60 forward primers for TCR Vbeta segments and 13 reverse primers for TCR Jbeta segments was used. The CDR3 region of rearranged TCR beta genes was amplified from genomic DNA with a multiplex PCR assay. Amplified TCR beta libraries were sequenced as 87-base-pair reads on the Illumina HiSeq System. The original pipeline was this. A later analysis tallied approximately 87 million unique TCR beta chains across the 666 repertoires, and 10 million to 11 million of those chains were shared by two or more donors. A nearest-neighbor algorithm error-corrected the raw reads and collapsed the reads into unique sequences, merging closely related sequences to remove PCR and sequencing errors. CDR3 sequences were aligned to IMGT reference sequences to assign V, D and J gene segments. Each retained sequence needed at least a six-nucleotide match to both a V gene segment and a J gene segment. Rearrangements were classified as productive when the CDR3 lacked stop codons and remained in frame with V and J, and all other rearrangements were classified as non-productive. CDR3 was defined by IMGT convention, running from the second conserved V-encoded cysteine to the conserved J-encoded phenylalanine. In an earlier analysis of some 550 of the donors, sequences lacking an unambiguous match to a single V gene segment were excluded. In an earlier analysis of 500 to 750 of the donors, V segments were called functional above 56.7% productive rearrangements and were called segregating when the between-donor standard deviation exceeded 5%. A statistical classification framework was developed to diagnose cytomegalovirus status using the catalog of TCR beta chain sequences. V and J gene assignment, in a later analysis, came from comparing TCR nucleotide sequences with IMGT/GENE-DB human TR gene sequences. In a later analysis, CDR3 sequences and most-parsimonious VDJ recombination scenarios were assigned using the TCRdist pipeline. A later analysis defined each TCR beta chain by its CDR3 amino acid sequence plus V-gene family, and excluded reads lacking a unique V-gene family. A later analysis removed 592 highly shared, low-generation-probability nucleotide sequences to deal with suspected cross-contamination and a sequencing artifact. In a later analysis, a clonal expansion index was calculated for each public chain from normalized within-repertoire ranks of inferred template counts. Generation probabilities in a later analysis came from a VDJ recombination model fitted to out-of-frame rearrangements, and those results were checked against IGoR. In a later analysis, TCR-TCR, TCR-HLA and TCR-CMV co-occurrence was scored with hypergeometric tests, and a repertoire-size bias correction was applied to TCR pairs. A later analysis estimated false discovery rates by permuting HLA or CMV assignments 20 times. A later analysis grouped co-occurring TCRs with DBSCAN, adding TCRdist sequence similarity when clustering within HLA-allele-positive subsets. Co-occurrence clustering excluded repertoires with fewer than 30,000 or more than 120,000 public chains, plus five with anomalous nucleotide sharing. Entries here come from immuneACCESS through TCRdb and include only in-frame sequences with V and J called. Some clones fail to appear in such tables; in the studies checked, an unresolved V gene covers under half of the shortfall, and the cause of the remainder is unknown. Clone size and V and J calls were adopted from that table, with D and trimming inferred from the DNA. This sample lists 160,000 or so clones; less than 90% were detected once. Clones ranked in the top ten supply over 4% of the sample.

This clonotype was obtained from a man aged 45-65 years in good health and CMV-seropositive. The sequencing sample was made of PBMCs.

The CDR3 here reads CASSITRQGLLTNEKLFF. The DNA reads as follows: TGTGCCAGCAGTATAACTCGACAGGGGCTTCTAACTAATGAAAAACTGTTTTTT. In this chain, TRBV28 is recombined with TRBJ1-4, and 8 junction bases match TRBD1. Reading from cysteine to phenylalanine, the CDR3 counts 18 amino acids. The entry retains the CDR3 DNA only, 54 bases that are in frame from base 1. Clipping removes 5 bases from V and 1 base from J, with 12 as the unmatched junction base count. CDR1 and CDR2 are drawn from the germline V gene: MDHEN, SYDVKM.